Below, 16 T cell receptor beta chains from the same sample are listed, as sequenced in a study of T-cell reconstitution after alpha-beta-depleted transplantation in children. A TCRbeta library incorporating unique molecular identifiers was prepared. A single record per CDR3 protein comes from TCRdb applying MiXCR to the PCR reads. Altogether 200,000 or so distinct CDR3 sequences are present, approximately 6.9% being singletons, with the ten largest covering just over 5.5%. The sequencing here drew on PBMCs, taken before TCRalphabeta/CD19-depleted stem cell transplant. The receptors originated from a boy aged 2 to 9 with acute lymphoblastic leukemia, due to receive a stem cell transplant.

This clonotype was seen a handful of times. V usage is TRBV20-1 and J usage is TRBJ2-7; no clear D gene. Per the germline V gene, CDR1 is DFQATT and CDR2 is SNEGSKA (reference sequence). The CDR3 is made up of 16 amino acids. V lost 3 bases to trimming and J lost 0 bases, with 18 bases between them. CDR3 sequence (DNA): TGCAGTGCTAGGTCCGTTGGCGAAGTCAGCTCCTACGAGCAGTACTTC. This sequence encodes CSARSVGEVSSYEQYF.

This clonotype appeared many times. The CDR3 bases are TGCAGCGTTGGGTCGCAGAGAAACACTGAAGCTTTCTTT. This codes for CSVGSQRNTEAFF. J is TRBJ1-1 and V is TRBV29-1; D is uncertain. Germline-derived CDR1 and CDR2 are SQVTM and ANQGSEA. Deletions cut 4 bases from V and 2 bases from J, with 11 bases between. The CDR3 spans 13 residues.

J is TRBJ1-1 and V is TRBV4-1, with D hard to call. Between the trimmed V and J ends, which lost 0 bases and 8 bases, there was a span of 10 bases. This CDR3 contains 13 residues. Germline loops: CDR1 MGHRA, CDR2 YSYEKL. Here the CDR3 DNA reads TGCGCCAGCAGCCAAGATCTTACGCTGGAAGCTTTCTTT. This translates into CASSQDLTLEAFF.

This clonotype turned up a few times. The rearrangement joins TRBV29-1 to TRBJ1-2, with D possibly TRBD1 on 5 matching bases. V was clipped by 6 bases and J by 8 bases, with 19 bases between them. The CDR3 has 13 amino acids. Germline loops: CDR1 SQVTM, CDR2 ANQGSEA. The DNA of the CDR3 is TGCAGCGTCACCGGGGGGGATATACTGGGCTACACCTTC. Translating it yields CSVTGGDILGYTF.

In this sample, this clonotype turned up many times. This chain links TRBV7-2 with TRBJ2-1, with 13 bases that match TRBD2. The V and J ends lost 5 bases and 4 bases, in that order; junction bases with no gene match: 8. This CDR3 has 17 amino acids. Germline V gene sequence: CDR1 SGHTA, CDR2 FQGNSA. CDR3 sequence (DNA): TGTGCCAGCAGCCAATTCCGGACTAGCGGGGGTTACAATGAGCAGTTCTTC. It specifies CASSQFRTSGGYNEQFF.

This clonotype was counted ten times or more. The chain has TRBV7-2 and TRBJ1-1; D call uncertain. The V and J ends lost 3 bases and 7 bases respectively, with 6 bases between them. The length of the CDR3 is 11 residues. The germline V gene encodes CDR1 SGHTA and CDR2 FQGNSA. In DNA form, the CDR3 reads TGTGCCAGCAGCTTTCCCGATGAAGCTTTCTTT. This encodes CASSFPDEAFF. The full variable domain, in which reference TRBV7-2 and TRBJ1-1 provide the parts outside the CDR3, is GAGVSQSPSNKVTEKGKDVELRCDPISGHTALYWYRQSLGQGLEFLIYFQGNSAPDKSGLPSDRFSAERTGGSVSTLTIQRTQQEDSAVYLCASSFPDEAFFGQGTRLTVV.

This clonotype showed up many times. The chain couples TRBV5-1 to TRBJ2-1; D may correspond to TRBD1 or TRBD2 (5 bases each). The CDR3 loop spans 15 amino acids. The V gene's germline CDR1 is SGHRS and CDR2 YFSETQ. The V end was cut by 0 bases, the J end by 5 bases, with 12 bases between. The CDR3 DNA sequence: TGCGCCAGCAGCTTGGCGGGGACGGGGAACAATGAGCAGTTCTTC. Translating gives CASSLAGTGNNEQFF.

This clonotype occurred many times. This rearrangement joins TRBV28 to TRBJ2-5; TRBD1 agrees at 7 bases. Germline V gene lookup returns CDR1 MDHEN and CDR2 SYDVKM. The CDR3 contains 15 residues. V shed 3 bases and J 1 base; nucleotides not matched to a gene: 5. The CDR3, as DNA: TGTGCCAGCAGTTTCACCGGGACAGTCCAAGAGACCCAGTACTTC. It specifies CASSFTGTVQETQYF. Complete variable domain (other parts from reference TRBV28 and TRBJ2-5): DVKVTQSSRYLVKRTGEKVFLECVQDMDHENMFWYRQDPGLGLRLIYFSYDVKMKEKGDIPEGYSVSREKKERFSLILESASTNQTSMYLCASSFTGTVQETQYFGPGTRLLVL.

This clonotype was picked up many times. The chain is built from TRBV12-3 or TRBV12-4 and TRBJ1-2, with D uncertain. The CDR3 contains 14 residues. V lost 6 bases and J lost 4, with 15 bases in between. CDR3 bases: TGTGCCAGCAGAATGCCTGGGGTCTTCTATGGCTACACCTTC. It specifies CASRMPGVFYGYTF.

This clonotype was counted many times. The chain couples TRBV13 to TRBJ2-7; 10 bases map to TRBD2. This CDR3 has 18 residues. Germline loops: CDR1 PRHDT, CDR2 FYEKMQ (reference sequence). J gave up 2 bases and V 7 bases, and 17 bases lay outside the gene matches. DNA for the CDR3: TGTGCCAGCACCCCAATTGAGGTAGCGGGGGGTCCCACCTACGAGCAGTACTTC. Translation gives CASTPIEVAGGPTYEQYF.

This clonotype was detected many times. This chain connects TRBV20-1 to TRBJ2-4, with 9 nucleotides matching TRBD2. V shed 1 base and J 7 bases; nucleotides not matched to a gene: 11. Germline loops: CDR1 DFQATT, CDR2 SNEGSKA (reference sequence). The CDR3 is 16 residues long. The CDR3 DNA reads TGCAGTGCTAGAGGCCTAGCGGGGTGGGGAGGGAACATTCAGTACTTC. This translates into CSARGLAGWGGNIQYF.

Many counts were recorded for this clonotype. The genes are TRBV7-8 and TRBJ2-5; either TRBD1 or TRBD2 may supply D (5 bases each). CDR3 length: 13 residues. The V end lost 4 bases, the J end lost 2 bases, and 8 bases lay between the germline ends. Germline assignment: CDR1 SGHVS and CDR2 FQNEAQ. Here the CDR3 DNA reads TGTGCCAGCAGCTCGGGACCTCAAGAGACCCAGTACTTC. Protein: CASSSGPQETQYF.

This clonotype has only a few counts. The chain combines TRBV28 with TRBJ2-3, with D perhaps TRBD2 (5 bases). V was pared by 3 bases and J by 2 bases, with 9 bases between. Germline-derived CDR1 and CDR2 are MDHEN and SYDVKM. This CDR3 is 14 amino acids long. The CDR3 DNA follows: TGTGCCAGCAGTTTCCTGAGGGACACAGATACGCAGTATTTT. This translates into CASSFLRDTDTQYF.

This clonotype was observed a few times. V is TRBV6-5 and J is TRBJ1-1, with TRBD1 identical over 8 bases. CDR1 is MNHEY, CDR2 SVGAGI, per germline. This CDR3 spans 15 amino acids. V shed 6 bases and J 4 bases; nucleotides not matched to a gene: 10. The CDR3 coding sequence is TGTGCCAGCAGGAGTGAACAGGGGGGGGGCACTGAAGCTTTCTTT. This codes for CASRSEQGGGTEAFF.

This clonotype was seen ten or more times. As DNA, the CDR3 is TGTGCCACCAGCACGGTGGGGATCCTTACGCAGTATTTT. Its translation is CATSTVGILTQYF. The chain employs TRBV15 and TRBJ2-3; D unresolved. There are 13 residues in the CDR3. Germline-derived CDR1 and CDR2 are LNHNV and YYDKDF (reference sequence). Trimming removed 4 bases from V and 8 bases from J, with 13 bases in between.

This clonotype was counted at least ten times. CDR3 nucleotide sequence: TGTGCCAGCAGTTCTAGACAGGTCATGTTGGGCAATCAGCCCCAGCATTTT. It specifies CASSSRQVMLGNQPQHF. This rearrangement joins TRBV5-6 to TRBJ1-5, with TRBD1 as a possible D gene (6 bases). Deletions cut 5 bases from V and 2 bases from J, with 20 bases between. The CDR3 has 17 amino acids. Germline values: CDR1 SGHDT, CDR2 YYEEEE.